The 29 T cell receptor beta chains reported below all come from one sample, sequenced in a study of T cell responses to AZD1222 COVID-19 vaccine. The protocol was immunoSEQ multiplex PCR, while the TCRdb copy is restricted to in-frame clones and leaves out a portion. Here the sample spans about 99,000 clones, about 87% being singletons. Sequencing was performed on peripheral blood, taken on day 0 of AZD1222 vaccination. These receptors all stem from an adult in good health.

With regard to this clone: One end of the junction fails to match germline, which may point to a read error. CDR3 in amino acids: CASSLGTGTSGGVQETQYF. Written as DNA, the CDR3 is TGTGCCAGCAGCCTAGGGACCGGGACTAGCGGGGGAGTACAAGAGACCCAGTACTTC. The genes are TRBV13 and TRBJ2-5, with 14 nucleotides matching TRBD2. The CDR3 contains 19 residues. Germline V lookup: CDR1 PRHDT, CDR2 FYEKMQ (reference sequence).

In its sample, this clone was seen a few times. This CDR3 is also generated by other DNA sequences in the sample. The rearrangement joins TRBV11-2 to TRBJ2-7; TRBD1 is a possible D gene (5 bases). Per germline, CDR1 SGHAT and CDR2 FQNNGV. CDR3 length: 12 amino acids. V dropped 6 bases and J dropped 3 bases, with 9 bases sitting between them. The CDR3 DNA is TGTGCCAGCAGTTCTCAGGGCTACGAGCAGTACTTC. This translates into CASSSQGYEQYF.

This clone was detected only once. This chain connects TRBV7-2 to TRBJ1-3, with unresolved D. The ends were cut back, 3 bases at V and 1 base at J, with 7 bases in the middle. Germline assignment: CDR1 SGHTA and CDR2 FQGNSA. The CDR3 has 14 amino acids. The CDR3 DNA follows: TGTGCCAGCAGCTTTCAGTATTCTGGAAACACCATATATTTT. This encodes CASSFQYSGNTIYF.

This sequence joins TRBV5-6 and TRBJ2-2; unclear D gene. Germline values: CDR1 SGHDT, CDR2 YYEEEE. V dropped 1 base and J dropped 5 bases, with 12 bases sitting between them. CDR3 length equals 15 residues. The CDR3 spells CASSLMSTRTGELFF. CDR3 in DNA: TGTGCCAGCAGCTTGATGTCCACCCGGACCGGGGAGCTGTTTTTT.

The chain carries TRBV7-8 and TRBJ1-2, with D perhaps matching TRBD1 (6 bases). Germline lookup yields CDR1 SGHVS and CDR2 FQNEAQ. This CDR3 has 13 residues. V lost 1 base and J 6 bases, leaving 9 bases between the germline ends. CDR3 DNA: TGTGCCAGCAGCTTAGTACAGGGTAATGGCTACACCTTC. Its protein is CASSLVQGNGYTF.

The table lists this clone with a few counts. The chain joins TRBV6-5 to TRBJ1-5; D is uncertain. The CDR3 spans 15 residues. The germline V and J ends were trimmed by 0 bases and 6 bases, with 12 bases remaining between them. Germline V gene lookup returns CDR1 MNHEY and CDR2 SVGAGI. CDR3: CASSYSREGSQPQHF. CDR3 sequence (DNA): TGTGCCAGCAGTTACTCGAGAGAGGGATCTCAGCCCCAGCATTTT.

The chain has TRBV6-5 and TRBJ1-2, with unresolved D. V was clipped by 4 bases and J by 8 bases, with 11 bases between them. The CDR3 sequence is 12 residues long. CDR1 is MNHEY and CDR2 is SVGAGI in the germline V gene. The CDR3 reads CASSSGVQGYTF. CDR3 nucleotides: TGTGCCAGCAGTTCCGGGGTACAGGGCTACACCTTC.

The V gene is TRBV10-2, the J gene TRBJ2-3; 7 nucleotides match TRBD1. The J segment lost 3 bases and the V segment lost 1 base, leaving 10 bases of the junction unmatched. The CDR3 consists of 17 residues. Germline CDR1 WSHSY, CDR2 SAAADI. In nucleotides, the CDR3 is TGCGCCAGCAGTGAGTTACAGGGGATCGAAAGGACAGATACGCAGTATTTT. It encodes CASSELQGIERTDTQYF.

J is TRBJ1-2 and V is TRBV12-3 or TRBV12-4; D gene unclear. The ends were cut back, 6 bases at V and 2 bases at J, with 10 bases in the middle. This CDR3 has 13 residues. CDR3 region: CASSEVGNYGYTF. The DNA of the CDR3 is TGTGCCAGCAGCGAGGTGGGGAACTATGGCTACACCTTC.

The chain is built from TRBV28 and TRBJ2-7; 7 bases are a match to TRBD2. Losses at the gene ends were 7 bases for V and 5 bases for J; bases not matched to a gene: 14. The CDR3 consists of 15 residues. Germline CDR1 reads MDHEN; CDR2 reads SYDVKM. CDR3 sequence: CASNKSGGSPHEQYF. The CDR3 DNA sequence: TGTGCCAGCAACAAATCGGGCGGGAGTCCTCACGAGCAGTACTTC.

The chain combines TRBV6-5 with TRBJ2-3, with D unresolved. CDR1 is MNHEY, CDR2 SVGAGI, per germline. This CDR3 is 13 amino acids long. Trimming stripped 2 bases from V and 1 base from J, with 4 bases between. Here the CDR3 reads CASSYPGTDTQYF. As DNA, the CDR3 is TGTGCCAGCAGTTACCCCGGCACAGATACGCAGTATTTT.

This chain uses TRBV5-1 with TRBJ1-1, with D hard to call. V lost 2 bases, J lost 6 bases, and 11 bases lay in between. This CDR3 region has 13 residues. CDR1 is SGHRS, CDR2 YFSETQ, per germline. CDR3 loop: CASSLVPAAEAFF. For the CDR3, the DNA is TGCGCCAGCAGCTTAGTCCCTGCCGCTGAAGCTTTCTTT. The full variable domain, in which reference TRBV5-1 and TRBJ1-1 provide the parts outside the CDR3, is KAGVTQTPRYLIKTRGQQVTLSCSPISGHRSVSWYQQTPGQGLQFLFEYFSETQRNKGNFPGRFSGRQFSNSRSEMNVSTLELGDSALYLCASSLVPAAEAFFGQGTRLTVV.

J is TRBJ1-3 and V is TRBV15; D remains ambiguous. Trimming removed 6 bases at V and 3 bases at J, with 18 bases between. The germline gives CDR1 LNHNV, CDR2 YYDKDF (reference sequence). The length of the CDR3 is 16 residues. The CDR3: CATREWKSTLGNTIYF. In DNA form, the CDR3 reads TGTGCCACCAGGGAGTGGAAATCAACTCTTGGAAACACCATATATTTT.

This rearrangement joins TRBV7-8 to TRBJ1-3, with 8 bases fitting TRBD1. J was trimmed by 0 bases and V by 5 bases; bases with no gene match: 3. This CDR3 spans 15 amino acids. CDR1 and CDR2 from the germline V gene are SGHVS and FQNEAQ. CDR3 DNA sequence: TGTGCCAGCAGCACCGGGACAGGCTCTGGAAACACCATATATTTT. Translating gives CASSTGTGSGNTIYF.

This clone turned up a few times. The gene calls are TRBV28 and TRBJ2-5, with TRBD2 matching over 9 bases. CDR3 length equals 16 residues. V was pared by 1 base and J by 5 bases, with 8 bases of the junction left unmatched. Germline V gene lookup returns CDR1 MDHEN and CDR2 SYDVKM. The CDR3: CASSLSPAGGDETQYF. The CDR3 region has the DNA TGTGCCAGCAGTTTATCTCCAGCGGGAGGTGATGAGACCCAGTACTTC.

This chain connects TRBV18 to TRBJ2-5; D ambiguous. V was pared by 2 bases and J by 4 bases, with 8 bases between. This CDR3 is built from 13 residues. CDR1 and CDR2 from the germline V gene are KGHSH and LQKENI. The CDR3 loop reads CASSPSGSETQYF. The DNA for the CDR3 is TGTGCCAGCTCACCATCCGGTTCAGAGACCCAGTACTTC.

The chain is built from TRBV14 and TRBJ1-6; 9 bases are shared with TRBD1. The CDR3 totals 15 residues. Germline V gene lookup returns CDR1 SGHDN and CDR2 FVKESK. Germline trimming cut 3 bases from V and 6 bases from J; bases unmatched to any gene: 3. CDR3 sequence reads: CASSQDRGFNSPLHF. The CDR3, as DNA: TGTGCCAGCAGCCAGGACAGGGGTTTTAATTCACCCCTCCACTTT. The full variable domain, with the rest looked up from reference TRBV14 and TRBJ1-6, is EAGVTQFPSHSVIEKGQTVTLRCDPISGHDNLYWYRRVMGKEIKFLLHFVKESKQDESGMPNNRFLAERTGGTYSTLKVQPAELEDSGVYFCASSQDRGFNSPLHFGNGTRLTVT.

This clone has more than one count but fewer than ten. The V gene is TRBV5-1, the J gene TRBJ1-2; D ambiguous. V was clipped by 5 bases and J by 6 bases, with 11 bases between them. Germline V CDR1 and CDR2: SGHRS, YFSETQ. This CDR3 region has 12 residues. CDR3 loop: CASRSNRDGYTF. The CDR3 bases are TGCGCCAGCAGGTCAAACCGGGATGGCTACACCTTC.

This clone was recorded once. This chain links TRBV27 with TRBJ1-1; 8 bases are shared with TRBD1. The germline CDR1 and CDR2 sequences are MNHEY and SMNVEV (reference sequence). The CDR3 loop spans 17 amino acids. Trimming at V came to 3 bases and at J to 0 bases, leaving 9 bases not matched to a gene. The CDR3 DNA is TGTGCCAGCAGTTTGCTAGACCGACAGGGGATGAACACTGAAGCTTTCTTT. This encodes CASSLLDRQGMNTEAFF.

The chain uses TRBV7-2 and TRBJ1-5; D is uncertain. The CDR3 is 13 amino acids. Per germline, CDR1 SGHTA and CDR2 FQGNSA. The V end was cut by 1 base, the J end by 3 bases, with 4 bases between. CDR3 region: CASSLENNQPQHF. DNA of the CDR3: TGTGCCAGCAGCTTAGAAAACAATCAGCCCCAGCATTTT.

This clone showed up just a few times. The chain joins TRBV6-4 to TRBJ1-2; D may be TRBD1 (5 bases). V dropped 8 bases and J dropped 0 bases, with 16 bases sitting between them. The germline V gene encodes CDR1 MRHNA and CDR2 SNTAGT. The CDR3 loop spans 15 amino acids. CDR3 region: CASVPGQTPNYGYTF. For the CDR3, the DNA is TGTGCCAGCGTTCCAGGGCAGACGCCTAACTATGGCTACACCTTC.

The chain recombines TRBV12-5 with TRBJ1-2; D is perhaps TRBD1 (5 bases). This CDR3 spans 15 amino acids. Germline CDR1 and CDR2: LGHNT and FRNRAP. Trimming removed 5 bases at V and 5 bases at J, with 18 bases between. DNA for the CDR3: TGTGCTAGTGGTCTGTCAACAGGACTTGGGTATGGCTACACCTTC. Amino acid sequence: CASGLSTGLGYGYTF.

This chain uses TRBV7-2 with TRBJ2-7; D assignment may be TRBD1 or TRBD2 (8 bases each). CDR3 length equals 16 residues. Deletions cut 6 bases from V and 3 bases from J, with 21 bases between. From germline, CDR1 is SGHTA and CDR2 FQGNSA. CDR3 in DNA: TGTGCCAGCAGTGTAGCGGGAACAGGGGGGAACTACGAGCAGTACTTC. It encodes CASSVAGTGGNYEQYF.

The rearrangement joins TRBV2 to TRBJ2-4; D gene ambiguous. The V end lost 7 bases, the J end lost 2 bases, and 9 bases lay between the germline ends. The germline gives CDR1 SNHLY, CDR2 FYNNEI. This CDR3 spans 13 amino acids. The CDR3 loop is CASKDEPKNIQYF. The CDR3 coding sequence is TGTGCCAGCAAGGATGAGCCCAAAAACATTCAGTACTTC.

This clone appeared a few times. The chain carries TRBV4-3 and TRBJ1-4; D gene unclear. CDR1 LGHNA and CDR2 YSLEER come from the germline V gene. This CDR3 spans 16 amino acids. Trimming cost V 0 bases and J 8 bases, with 16 bases left between them. CDR3 region: CASSQDYGLLWEKLFF. The CDR3 bases are TGCGCCAGCAGCCAAGATTACGGCCTATTATGGGAAAAACTGTTTTTT.

This chain connects TRBV6-1 to TRBJ1-2; tentatively, D is TRBD1 (6 bases). The CDR3 is 16 residues long. Trimming removed 2 bases at V and 5 bases at J, with 18 bases between. From germline, CDR1 is MNHNS and CDR2 SASEGT. CDR3 protein: CASSEYGGPSRYGYTF. The DNA for the CDR3 is TGTGCCAGCAGTGAATATGGGGGGCCCTCTAGGTATGGCTACACCTTC.

This chain links TRBV11-1 with TRBJ2-5; weak D call: TRBD2 (6 bases). This CDR3 has 15 amino acids. V was trimmed by 2 bases and J by 5 bases, leaving 15 bases between them. The V gene's germline CDR1 is SGHAT and CDR2 FQDESV (reference sequence). In nucleotides, the CDR3 is TGTGCCAGCAGCTTATGGGGGGATGGTTTCGAGACCCAGTACTTC. This translates into CASSLWGDGFETQYF.

The chain is built from TRBV5-1 and TRBJ1-6, with 7 bases aligning to TRBD1. The trim removed 5 bases at V and 7 bases at J, leaving 6 bases unmatched. The CDR3 extends over 14 amino acids. The germline CDR1 and CDR2 sequences are SGHRS and YFSETQ. The CDR3 protein is CASRPGQENSPLHF. DNA of the CDR3: TGCGCCAGCAGACCAGGACAGGAAAATTCACCCCTCCACTTT.

The rearrangement uses TRBV7-3 and TRBJ1-2; 8 bases fit TRBD1. CDR1 and CDR2 from the germline V gene are SGHTA and FQGTGA. Germline trimming cut 5 bases from V and 8 bases from J; bases unmatched to any gene: 10. The CDR3 sequence is 14 residues long. This chain's CDR3 is CASSAQTGVGGYTF. The CDR3 region has the DNA TGTGCCAGCAGCGCCCAGACAGGGGTCGGGGGCTACACCTTC.